This entry lists 15 T cell receptor beta chains sequenced from one sample in a study of T cell responses to AZD1222 COVID-19 vaccine. TCRdb's copy holds only in-frame clones and misses some; the assay was immunoSEQ multiplex PCR. The data contain more than 65,000 clones, 70% to 90% of them singletons. The source was peripheral blood, collected 28 days after the second AZD1222 dose. The receptor source for this set is an adult who received the AZD1222 COVID-19 vaccine.

The chain is built from TRBV19 and TRBJ1-5; D unclear. CDR3 length equals 14 residues. V was trimmed by 8 bases and J by 5 bases, leaving 16 bases between them. The germline CDR1 and CDR2 sequences are LNHDA and SQIVND (reference sequence). The chain's CDR3 is CASQMGGTYQPQHF. DNA for the CDR3: TGTGCCAGTCAAATGGGAGGAACCTATCAGCCCCAGCATTTT.

The chain uses TRBV19 and TRBJ1-4; D perhaps matches TRBD1 (6 bases). The CDR3 extends over 14 amino acids. V lost 6 bases, J lost 0 bases, and 8 bases lay in between. CDR1 LNHDA and CDR2 SQIVND come from the germline V gene (reference sequence). The CDR3 loop is CASRGAATNEKLFF. The CDR3 nucleotides are TGTGCCAGTAGGGGGGCAGCAACTAATGAAAAACTGTTTTTT.

This clone was observed a single time. The chain has TRBV27 and TRBJ1-5, with a possible D match to TRBD1 (6 bases). The CDR3 extends over 15 amino acids. V lost 3 bases and J 7 bases, leaving 16 bases between the germline ends. Germline V gives CDR1 MNHEY, CDR2 SMNVEV (reference sequence). Written as DNA, the CDR3 is TGTGCCAGCAGTTTTTCGGCAGGGGCGAGGCAGCCCCAGCATTTT. This translates into CASSFSAGARQPQHF.

The chain has TRBV10-1 and TRBJ2-5, with 8 bases aligning to TRBD2. CDR1 WNHNN and CDR2 SYGVQD come from the germline V gene (reference sequence). The CDR3 sequence is 15 residues long. The V gene end was trimmed by 2 bases and the J gene end by 5 bases; junction bases not matched to a gene: 7. The CDR3 is CASSETGTRSETQYF. The DNA for the CDR3 is TGCGCCAGCAGTGAGACCGGGACTAGGTCGGAGACCCAGTACTTC.

This clone was observed once. The chain is built from TRBV4-1 and TRBJ1-5; 10 bases align to TRBD1. V lost 2 bases, J lost 5 bases, and 3 bases stayed unmatched. Germline CDR1 is MGHRA and CDR2 is YSYEKL. This CDR3 is built from 15 residues. The DNA of the CDR3 is TGCGCCAGCAGCCAATCGGACAGGGGGTATCAGCCCCAGCATTTT. It translates to CASSQSDRGYQPQHF.

The chain links TRBV10-3 to TRBJ1-5; D is possibly TRBD1 (6 bases). CDR1 is ENHRY, CDR2 SYGVKD, per germline. This CDR3 has 16 residues. Trimming shortened V by 6 bases and J by 0 bases, and 15 bases separated the two germline ends. CDR3 in DNA: TGTGCCATCAGCCCATTCGGACAGTATAGCAATCAGCCCCAGCATTTT. Its translation is CAISPFGQYSNQPQHF.

The chain couples TRBV13 to TRBJ1-2; 7 bases are a match to TRBD1. The CDR3 spans 12 residues. The trim removed 1 base at V and 8 bases at J, leaving 1 base unmatched. Germline V gene lookup returns CDR1 PRHDT and CDR2 FYEKMQ (reference sequence). The CDR3 protein is CASSLATGGYTF. In DNA form, the CDR3 reads TGTGCCAGCAGCTTAGCGACAGGGGGCTACACCTTC.

The chain is built from TRBV18 and TRBJ2-7, with D perhaps matching TRBD2 (5 bases). In germline, CDR1 is KGHSH, CDR2 LQKENI. V lost 0 bases, J lost 6 bases, and 15 bases lay in between. The CDR3 length is 15 residues. The CDR3 here is CASSPPARGFGEQYF. The CDR3, as DNA: TGTGCCAGCTCACCACCGGCCCGGGGTTTCGGCGAGCAGTACTTC.

In DNA, the CDR3 is TGTGCCGGAACGATAATAATGGACACTGAAGCTTTCTTT. Translated: CAGTIIMDTEAFF. This chain joins TRBV2 and TRBJ1-1; D not certain. The V end was cut by 11 bases, the J end by 3 bases, with 16 bases between. CDR3 size: 13 residues. Germline CDR1 and CDR2: SNHLY and FYNNEI.

This clone was seen only once. This chain joins TRBV19 and TRBJ1-1, with TRBD1 matching over 8 bases. Losses at the gene ends were 5 bases for V and 1 base for J; bases not matched to a gene: 3. CDR3 length equals 14 residues. CDR1 is LNHDA and CDR2 is SQIVND in the germline V gene (reference sequence). The CDR3 spells CASSVDRGNTEAFF. The CDR3 DNA follows: TGTGCCAGTAGTGTCGACAGGGGGAACACTGAAGCTTTCTTT.

The V gene is TRBV7-2, the J gene TRBJ1-6, with D uncertain. CDR3 length equals 13 residues. CDR1 and CDR2 from the germline V gene are SGHTA and FQGNSA. V lost 5 bases and J 9 bases, leaving 11 bases between the germline ends. CDR3 protein: CASSRDGVSPLHF. CDR3 nucleotide sequence: TGTGCCAGCAGCCGAGATGGCGTTTCACCCCTCCACTTT.

CDR3 bases: TGTGCCAGCAGCCCTCTAGCGGGAGGCACAGATACGCAGTATTTT. It is translated as CASSPLAGGTDTQYF. The chain carries TRBV13 and TRBJ2-3; 10 nucleotides line up with TRBD2. CDR1 and CDR2 from the germline V gene are PRHDT and FYEKMQ (reference sequence). Trimming took 5 bases from V and 1 from J; bases not matched to a gene: 3. The CDR3 is 15 residues long.

The chain joins TRBV5-4 to TRBJ1-2; no definite D call. The CDR3 sequence is 13 residues long. CDR1 and CDR2 from the germline V gene are SGHNT and YYREEE (reference sequence). With 4 bases removed from V and 2 bases from J, the gap between germline ends came to 9 bases. In DNA form, the CDR3 reads TGTGCCAGCAGCCGCCGGGAGAACTATGGCTACACCTTC. This gives the protein CASSRRENYGYTF.

As DNA, the CDR3 is TGTGCCAGCAGTAAACAGGGAAGGACAGATACGCAGTATTTT. As protein: CASSKQGRTDTQYF. The chain employs TRBV27 and TRBJ2-3; the D gene is possibly TRBD1 (6 bases). This CDR3 comprises 14 residues. Trimming removed 5 bases at V and 3 bases at J, with 12 bases between. The germline V gene has CDR1 MNHEY and CDR2 SMNVEV (reference sequence).

This clone was observed once. This sequence joins TRBV19 and TRBJ2-3; no clear D. Germline-derived CDR1 and CDR2 are LNHDA and SQIVND (reference sequence). V was shortened by 5 bases and J by 7 bases, with 16 bases between the two germline ends. The length of the CDR3 is 14 residues. The CDR3 bases are TGTGCCAGTAGTGGAGCCCCGCCGCGGTATACGCAGTATTTT. Translating gives CASSGAPPRYTQYF.